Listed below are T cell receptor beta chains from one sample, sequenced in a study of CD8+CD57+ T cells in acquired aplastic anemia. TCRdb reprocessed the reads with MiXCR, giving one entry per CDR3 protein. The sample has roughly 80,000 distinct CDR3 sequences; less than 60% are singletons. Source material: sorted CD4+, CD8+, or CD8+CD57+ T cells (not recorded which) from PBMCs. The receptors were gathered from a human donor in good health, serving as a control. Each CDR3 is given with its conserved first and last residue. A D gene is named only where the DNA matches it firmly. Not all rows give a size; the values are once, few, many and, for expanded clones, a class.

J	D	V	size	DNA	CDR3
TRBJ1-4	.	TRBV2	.	TGCGCCAGCAGTGACGGGCAGTTTAATGAAAAACTGTTTTTT	CASSDGQFNEKLFF
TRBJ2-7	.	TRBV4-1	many	TGCGCCAGCAGCCAACCAATCGACGGGACCGAGCAGTACTTC	CASSQPIDGTEQYF
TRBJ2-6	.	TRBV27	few	TGTGCCAGCACTCCTTTTACCGGGGCCAACGTCCTGACTTTC	CASTPFTGANVLTF
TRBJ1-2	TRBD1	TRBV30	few	TGTGCCTGGAATATCGCAGGGGGTTATGGCTACACCTTC	CAWNIAGGYGYTF
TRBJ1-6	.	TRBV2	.	TGTGCCAGCAGGGGGGCGGGGGACCTTGATGCACCCCTCCACTTT	CASRGAGDLDAPLHF
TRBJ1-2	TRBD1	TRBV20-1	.	TGCAGTGCCCCGGGACAGCTGGTGGGTGACTATGGCTACACCTTC	CSAPGQLVGDYGYTF
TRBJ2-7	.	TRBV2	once	TGTGCCAGCGGCCGGGACGGACCCTACGAGCAGTACTTC	CASGRDGPYEQYF
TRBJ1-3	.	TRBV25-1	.	TGTGCCAGCAGTTCACCCCACTCTGGAAACACCATATATTTT	CASSSPHSGNTIYF
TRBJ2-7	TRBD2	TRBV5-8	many	TGTGCCAGCAGCTTGAGATCTAGCGGGGTGGACGAGCAGTACTTC	CASSLRSSGVDEQYF
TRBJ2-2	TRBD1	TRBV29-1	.	TGCAGCGGTAGACAGGGGTCGATCGGCGGGGAGCTGTTTTTT	CSGRQGSIGGELFF
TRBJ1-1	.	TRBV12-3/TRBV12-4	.	TGTGCCAGCATCCCCCCCGGAGGGACGATGAACACTGAAGCTTTCTTT	CASIPPGGTMNTEAFF
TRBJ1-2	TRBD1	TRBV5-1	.	TGCGCCAGCAGCTTTAGGGTCGGGACAGGCCTCCGGGGCTACACCTTC	CASSFRVGTGLRGYTF
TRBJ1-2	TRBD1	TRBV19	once	TGTGCCAGTAGTCCGCGACAGGGTAACTATGGCTACACCTTC	CASSPRQGNYGYTF
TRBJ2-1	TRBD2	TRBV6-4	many	TGTGCCAGCAGTGACGGGGCGGGGGGCGTAAATGAGCAGTTCTTC	CASSDGAGGVNEQFF
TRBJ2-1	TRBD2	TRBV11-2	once	TGTGCCAGCGGCCGGTCAGGACTAGCGACTTCCTACAATGAGCAGTTCTTC	CASGRSGLATSYNEQFF
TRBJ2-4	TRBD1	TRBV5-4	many	TGTGCCAGCAGCTTGAGGACAGGGGTGGCGGACATTCAGTACTTC	CASSLRTGVADIQYF
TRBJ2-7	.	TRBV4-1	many	TGCGCCAGCAGCCAGACTCTACAAAAGAGCTCCTACGAGCAGTACTTC	CASSQTLQKSSYEQYF
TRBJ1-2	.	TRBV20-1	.	TGCAGTGCTAGAGGCCCCCCGGGCTACACCTTC	CSARGPPGYTF
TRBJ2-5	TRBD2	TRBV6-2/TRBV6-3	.	TGTGCCAGCAGTCCGCCGACTAGCGGCACAGAGACCCAGTACTTC	CASSPPTSGTETQYF
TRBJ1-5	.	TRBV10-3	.	TGTGCCATCAGGACAGACTCTAATCAGCCCCAGCATTTT	CAIRTDSNQPQHF
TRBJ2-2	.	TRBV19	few	TGTGCCAGTAGTATCCCGATAGGGTCGAACACCGGGGAGCTGTTTTTT	CASSIPIGSNTGELFF
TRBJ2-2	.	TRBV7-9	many	TGTGCCAGCAGCTATGGGGGGACCGGGGAGCTGTTTTTT	CASSYGGTGELFF
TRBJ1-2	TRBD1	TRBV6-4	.	TGTGCCAGCAGTGCCACCGGGACAGGGATAACTGGCTACACCTTC	CASSATGTGITGYTF
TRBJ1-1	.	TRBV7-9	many	TGTGCCAGCACCGCGGGGACTGAAGCTTTCTTT	CASTAGTEAFF
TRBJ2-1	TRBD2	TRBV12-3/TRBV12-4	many	TGTGCCAGCAGTTCAGGGACTAGCGGGAGTTGGAATGAGCAGTTCTTC	CASSSGTSGSWNEQFF
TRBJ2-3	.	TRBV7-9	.	TGTGCCAGCAGCTTAGAGGCGTATTTT	CASSLEAYF